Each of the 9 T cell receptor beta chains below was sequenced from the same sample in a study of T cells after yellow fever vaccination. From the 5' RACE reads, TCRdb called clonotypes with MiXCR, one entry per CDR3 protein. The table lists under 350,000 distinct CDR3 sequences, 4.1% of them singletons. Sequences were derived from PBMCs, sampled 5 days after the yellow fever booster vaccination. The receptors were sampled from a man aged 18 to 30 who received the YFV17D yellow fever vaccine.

The CDR3 DNA reads TGCGCCAGCAGCCAGAGGGGGCTCCCGGGTGGCAATCAGCCCCAGCATTTT. Translating it yields CASSQRGLPGGNQPQHF. The V call is TRBV4-1, the J call TRBJ1-5, with 7 bases identical to TRBD1. This CDR3 region has 17 residues. J gave up 2 bases and V 3 bases, and 10 bases lay outside the gene matches. Germline V gene data show CDR1 as MGHRA and CDR2 as YSYEKL.

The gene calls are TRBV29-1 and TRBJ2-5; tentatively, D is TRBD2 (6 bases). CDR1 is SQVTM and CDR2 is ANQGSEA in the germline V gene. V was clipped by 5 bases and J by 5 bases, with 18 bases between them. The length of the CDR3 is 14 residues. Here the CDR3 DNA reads TGCAGCGTTCACAACTCCGGGAGATCGGAGACCCAGTACTTC. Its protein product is CSVHNSGRSETQYF.

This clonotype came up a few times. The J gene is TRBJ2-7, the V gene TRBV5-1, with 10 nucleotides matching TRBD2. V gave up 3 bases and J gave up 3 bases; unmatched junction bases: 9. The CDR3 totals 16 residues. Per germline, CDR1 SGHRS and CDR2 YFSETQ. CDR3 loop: CASSSSSGGVNYEQYF. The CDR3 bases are TGCGCCAGCAGCTCCTCCAGCGGGGGGGTCAACTACGAGCAGTACTTC.

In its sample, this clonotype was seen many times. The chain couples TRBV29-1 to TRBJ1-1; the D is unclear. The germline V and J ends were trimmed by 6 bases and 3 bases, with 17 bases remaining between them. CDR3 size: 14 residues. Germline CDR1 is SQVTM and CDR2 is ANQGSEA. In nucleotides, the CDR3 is TGCAGCGTAAAGGTAATGGCCATTGACACTGAAGCTTTCTTT. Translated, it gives CSVKVMAIDTEAFF.

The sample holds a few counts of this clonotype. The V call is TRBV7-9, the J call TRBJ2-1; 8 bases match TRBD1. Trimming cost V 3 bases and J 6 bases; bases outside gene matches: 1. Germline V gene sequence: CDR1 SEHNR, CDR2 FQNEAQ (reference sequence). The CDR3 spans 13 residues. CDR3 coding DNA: TGTGCCAGCAGCTTGACAGGGGTCAATGAGCAGTTCTTC. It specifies CASSLTGVNEQFF.

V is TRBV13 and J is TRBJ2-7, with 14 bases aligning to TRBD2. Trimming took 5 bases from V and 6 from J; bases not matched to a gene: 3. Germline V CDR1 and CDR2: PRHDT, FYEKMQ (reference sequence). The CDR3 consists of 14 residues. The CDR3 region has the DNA TGTGCCAGCAGCCCCGGGACTAGCGGGGGCGAGCAGTACTTC. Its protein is CASSPGTSGGEQYF.

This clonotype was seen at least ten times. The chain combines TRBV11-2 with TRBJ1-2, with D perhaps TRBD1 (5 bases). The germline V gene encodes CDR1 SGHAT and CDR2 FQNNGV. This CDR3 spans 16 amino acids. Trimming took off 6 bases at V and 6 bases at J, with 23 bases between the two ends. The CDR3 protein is CASRAPYEGLEDGYTF. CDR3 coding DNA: TGTGCCAGCAGGGCCCCGTATGAGGGGCTAGAGGATGGCTACACCTTC. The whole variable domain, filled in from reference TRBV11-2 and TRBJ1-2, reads EAGVAQSPRYKIIEKRQSVAFWCNPISGHATLYWYQQILGQGPKLLIQFQNNGVVDDSQLPKDRFSAERLKGVDSTLKIQPAKLEDSAVYLCASRAPYEGLEDGYTFGSGTRLTVV.

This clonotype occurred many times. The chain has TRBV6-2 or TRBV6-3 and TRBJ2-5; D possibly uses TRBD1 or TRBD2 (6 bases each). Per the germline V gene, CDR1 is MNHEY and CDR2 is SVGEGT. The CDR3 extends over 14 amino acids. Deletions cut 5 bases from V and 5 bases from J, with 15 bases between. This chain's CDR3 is CASSTEGGMETQYF. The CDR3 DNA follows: TGTGCCAGCAGTACGGAGGGGGGTATGGAGACCCAGTACTTC.

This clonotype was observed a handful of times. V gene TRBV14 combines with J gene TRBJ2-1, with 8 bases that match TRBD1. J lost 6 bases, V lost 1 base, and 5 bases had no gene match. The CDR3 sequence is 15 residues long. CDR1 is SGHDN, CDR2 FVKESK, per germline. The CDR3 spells CASSQASGQGNEQFF. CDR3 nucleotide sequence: TGTGCCAGCAGCCAAGCTTCAGGACAGGGCAATGAGCAGTTCTTC.